The 18 T cell receptor beta chains listed next were all sequenced from one sample in a study of cytomegalovirus exposure and HLA in healthy donors. The PCR made use of 60 Vbeta and 13 Jbeta primers. The assay was immunoSEQ multiplex PCR, and TCRdb's table has in-frame clones only and misses some. The table lists about 180,000 clones, about four fifths of them singletons, with 4.9% in the top ten. The material sequenced was PBMCs. The origin of the receptors is a woman aged 18-30 years in good health and CMV-seropositive.

The chain uses TRBV27 and TRBJ2-7, with 8 bases that match TRBD2. V lost 8 bases to trimming and J lost 1 base; unmatched junction nucleotides: 4. Germline-derived CDR1 and CDR2 are MNHEY and SMNVEV (reference sequence). There are 13 residues in the CDR3. The CDR3 DNA reads TGTGCCAGCGGACTAGCTGATTCCTACGAGCAGTACTTC. This translates into CASGLADSYEQYF.

The chain is built from TRBV19 and TRBJ2-7; the match to TRBD2 covers 10 bases. The ends lost 7 bases at V and 1 base at J; junction bases unmatched: 10. The CDR3 has 16 amino acids. Germline V lookup: CDR1 LNHDA, CDR2 SQIVND (reference sequence). The CDR3 bases are TGTGCCAGTATTGATACAGGACTAGCGGCATCCTACGAGCAGTACTTC. This gives the protein CASIDTGLAASYEQYF.

This clone was counted only a few times. The CDR3 DNA sequence: TGCAGCGTTGTTTCCGGGGTTGATCAGCCCCAGCATTTT. This encodes CSVVSGVDQPQHF. The V gene is TRBV29-1, the J gene TRBJ1-5; D is ambiguous. The V end lost 4 bases, the J end lost 5 bases, and 12 bases lay between the germline ends. CDR1 and CDR2 from the germline V gene are SQVTM and ANQGSEA. CDR3 length equals 13 residues. The whole variable domain, remainder taken from reference TRBV29-1 and TRBJ1-5, is SAVISQKPSRDICQRGTSLTIQCQVDSQVTMMFWYRQQPGQSLTLIATANQGSEATYESGFVIDKFPISRPNLTFSTLTVSNMSPEDSSIYLCSVVSGVDQPQHFGDGTRLSIL.

J is TRBJ1-2 and V is TRBV6-5; no definite D call. The V gene lost 2 bases and the J gene lost 8 bases, with 15 bases spanning the gap. The CDR3 loop spans 14 amino acids. Germline CDR1 and CDR2: MNHEY and SVGAGI. Here the CDR3 DNA reads TGTGCCAGCAGTTACATCCGGGGAGGACTCGGCTACACCTTC. As protein: CASSYIRGGLGYTF.

This clone was observed once. This sequence joins TRBV5-4 and TRBJ1-1, with D possibly being TRBD1 (5 bases). This CDR3 contains 16 residues. The germline V gene has CDR1 SGHNT and CDR2 YYREEE (reference sequence). The V end lost 0 bases, the J end lost 9 bases, and 21 bases lay between the germline ends. The CDR3 DNA is TGTGCCAGCAGCTTGGGGTTTATGACGGTCGGGGGGAAAGCTTTCTTT. This gives the protein CASSLGFMTVGGKAFF. The full variable domain, rest sourced from reference TRBV5-4 and TRBJ1-1, is ETGVTQSPTHLIKTRGQQVTLRCSSQSGHNTVSWYQQALGQGPQFIFQYYREEENGRGNFPPRFSGLQFPNYSSELNVNALELDDSALYLCASSLGFMTVGGKAFFGQGTRLTVV.

This chain joins TRBV4-2 and TRBJ2-1; 10 nucleotides align to TRBD2. Per germline, CDR1 LGHNA and CDR2 YNFKEQ. The CDR3 has 15 residues. V dropped 0 bases and J dropped 9; count of bases not matched to a gene: 5. In DNA, the CDR3 is TGTGCCAGCAGCCAAGAGGGTAGCGGGGGGTCTGAGCAGTTCTTC. It yields the protein CASSQEGSGGSEQFF.

This clone is medium-sized by share. The chain links TRBV7-2 to TRBJ2-1; 8 nucleotides align to TRBD2. The CDR3 extends over 15 amino acids. V was pared by 0 bases and J by 8 bases, with 6 bases of the junction left unmatched. The germline V gene has CDR1 SGHTA and CDR2 FQGNSA. CDR3 sequence: CASSLAGGAPYEQFF. In DNA, the CDR3 is TGTGCCAGCAGCTTAGCCGGGGGGGCCCCCTATGAGCAGTTCTTC.

The chain combines TRBV27 with TRBJ1-2; D is unresolved. Germline-derived CDR1 and CDR2 are MNHEY and SMNVEV (reference sequence). The CDR3 sequence is 18 residues long. V lost 4 bases to trimming and J lost 7 bases, with 28 bases between them. The CDR3 DNA is TGTGCCAGCAGTTCCAGCGTTTACGGTGAGGGAAACTTTGGTGGCTACACCTTC. Amino acid sequence: CASSSSVYGEGNFGGYTF.

The gene calls are TRBV7-3 and TRBJ2-3; 11 bases agree with TRBD2. The CDR3 is 15 residues long. The V gene's germline CDR1 is SGHTA and CDR2 FQGTGA. Trimming removed 5 bases from V and 3 bases from J; junction bases left unmatched: 4. In DNA form, the CDR3 reads TGTGCCAGCAGCCGACTAGCGGGGAGGACAGATACGCAGTATTTT. Translation gives CASSRLAGRTDTQYF.

The rearrangement uses TRBV28 and TRBJ1-5; TRBD1 agrees at 7 bases. Germline-derived CDR1 and CDR2 are MDHEN and SYDVKM. V shed 5 bases and J 2 bases; nucleotides not matched to a gene: 6. The CDR3 spans 15 residues. As DNA, the CDR3 is TGTGCCAGCAGTGTAGTGACAGGGCGCAATCAGCCCCAGCATTTT. As protein: CASSVVTGRNQPQHF.

This clone occurred a few times. The chain combines TRBV27 with TRBJ1-5; TRBD1 aligns across 9 bases. The germline gives CDR1 MNHEY, CDR2 SMNVEV (reference sequence). The CDR3 has 15 residues. The ends lost 5 bases at V and 5 bases at J; junction bases unmatched: 7. The CDR3 DNA follows: TGTGCCAGCAGTCCCGGGACAGGGAGCGATCAGCCCCAGCATTTT. Translation: CASSPGTGSDQPQHF.

The chain uses TRBV29-1 and TRBJ1-1; a possible D gene is TRBD1 (5 bases). The CDR3 spans 12 residues. Trimming removed 7 bases at V and 4 bases at J, with 13 bases between. CDR1 SQVTM and CDR2 ANQGSEA come from the germline V gene. CDR3 region: CSATGWVTEAFF. In DNA form, the CDR3 reads TGCAGCGCCACAGGATGGGTCACTGAAGCTTTCTTT. Filled out from reference TRBV29-1 and TRBJ1-1, the complete variable domain reads SAVISQKPSRDICQRGTSLTIQCQVDSQVTMMFWYRQQPGQSLTLIATANQGSEATYESGFVIDKFPISRPNLTFSTLTVSNMSPEDSSIYLCSATGWVTEAFFGQGTRLTVV.

V and J are TRBV5-1 and TRBJ1-3; TRBD1 is a possible D gene (6 bases). Germline V CDR1 and CDR2: SGHRS, YFSETQ. Trimming stripped 3 bases from V and 4 bases from J, with 8 bases between. This CDR3 is built from 13 residues. CDR3 residues: CASSWDIGNTIYF. CDR3 nucleotides: TGCGCCAGCAGCTGGGACATAGGAAACACCATATATTTT.

The gene calls are TRBV5-1 and TRBJ2-5; D is undetermined. The J call is in doubt because the DNA end fits TRBJ2-7 better. The CDR3 length is 12 residues. Germline loops: CDR1 SGHRS, CDR2 YFSETQ. CDR3 in DNA: TGCGCCAGCCCCCGCACGGTCTACGAGCAGTACTTC. This encodes CASPRTVYEQYF.

V is TRBV10-3 and J is TRBJ2-3, with 12 bases that match TRBD2. The CDR3 is made up of 16 amino acids. With V trimmed by 6 bases and J by 3 bases, 7 bases remained unmatched. Germline V gene data show CDR1 as ENHRY and CDR2 as SYGVKD. The CDR3 is CAISALAGGPTDTQYF. Written as DNA, the CDR3 is TGTGCCATCAGCGCCCTAGCGGGGGGGCCAACAGATACGCAGTATTTT.

The V call is TRBV2, the J call TRBJ2-2; D remains ambiguous. CDR1 and CDR2 from the germline V gene are SNHLY and FYNNEI. This CDR3 region has 14 residues. Deletions cut 11 bases from V and 0 bases from J, with 13 bases between. In nucleotides, the CDR3 is TGTGCCTTCCGAGCCTATCCGAACACCGGGGAGCTGTTTTTT. Its protein is CAFRAYPNTGELFF.

This clone was seen once. V is TRBV5-1 and J is TRBJ1-5, with TRBD1 identical over 10 bases. The CDR3 has 14 amino acids. The ends lost 2 bases at V and 7 bases at J; junction bases unmatched: 3. Germline CDR1 SGHRS, CDR2 YFSETQ. CDR3 DNA: TGCGCCAGCAGCTTAGGGACAGGGGTGCAGCCCCAGCATTTT. Its protein is CASSLGTGVQPQHF.

J is TRBJ2-1 and V is TRBV4-1; 9 bases line up with TRBD2. The V gene end was trimmed by 0 bases and the J gene end by 10 bases; junction bases not matched to a gene: 13. The CDR3 is made up of 17 amino acids. Germline assignment: CDR1 MGHRA and CDR2 YSYEKL. The CDR3 here is CASSQDAAGGTTTEQFF. DNA of the CDR3: TGCGCCAGCAGCCAAGATGCAGCGGGGGGAACTACTACGGAGCAGTTCTTC.